This TCR beta chain originates from a study of blood T cell repertoires in COVID-19. Study-level background: PBMCs, B-cell-depleted T cells, or T cells were the source of the cDNA or gDNA that made up the material.

The authors' processing: Amplification of reference gene primers provided the estimated nucleated cell counts. TCRdb's copy holds only in-frame clones and misses some; the assay was immunoSEQ multiplex PCR. V, J and clone size reflect that table, while D and trimming were determined from the DNA. Of 150,000 to 200,000 clones in the sample, 70% to 90% were seen once. From germline, CDR1 is SGDLS and CDR2 YYNGEE. The CDR3 sequence is 18 residues long. V gave up 4 bases and J gave up 6 bases; unmatched junction bases: 12. Participants were aged 18 to 89 years, lived in 20 to 25 US areas, and enrolled virtually. Resolution of symptoms, clearance, or two negative PCRs was present in recovered Cohort 3 donors.

This sequence joins TRBV9 and TRBJ2-1, with 14 bases fitting TRBD2. The receptor was derived from a man aged 40-49 years who had recovered from COVID-19. Sequenced sample: PBMCs or T cells enriched from blood (not recorded which). The CDR3: CASSPTSGGAGRANEQFF. The DNA for the CDR3 is TGTGCCAGCAGCCCGACTAGCGGGGGGGCGGGGCGGGCCAATGAGCAGTTCTTC.